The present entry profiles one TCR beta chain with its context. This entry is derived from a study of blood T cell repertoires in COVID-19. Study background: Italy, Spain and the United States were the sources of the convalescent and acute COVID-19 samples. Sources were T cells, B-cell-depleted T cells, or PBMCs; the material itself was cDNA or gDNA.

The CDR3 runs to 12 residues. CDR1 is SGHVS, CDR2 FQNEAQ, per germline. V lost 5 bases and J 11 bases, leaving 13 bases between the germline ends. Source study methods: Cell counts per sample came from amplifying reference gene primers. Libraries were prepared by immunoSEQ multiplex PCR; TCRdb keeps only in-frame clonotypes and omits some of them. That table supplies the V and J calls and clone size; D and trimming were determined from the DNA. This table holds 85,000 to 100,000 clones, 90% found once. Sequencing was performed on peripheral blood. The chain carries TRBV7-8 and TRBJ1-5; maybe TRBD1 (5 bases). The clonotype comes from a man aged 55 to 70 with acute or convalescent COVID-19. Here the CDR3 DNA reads TGTGCCAGCAGCCCGTCGGGGGGGTCCCAGCATTTT. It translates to CASSPSGGSQHF.